The table lists the clone carrying this TCR beta chain with a few counts. This specimen comes from a study of quantifying T cell responses using KT2 cells. In the study overall: RNA was reverse transcribed with TCR alpha and beta constant-region primers. Under optimum conditions, T4 ligation efficiency was estimated at more than 10%.

In germline, CDR1 is SGHVS, CDR2 FQNEAQ. Unmatched junction bases numbered 6, after V lost 3 bases and J lost 6 bases. There are 15 residues in the CDR3. The cDNA 3' end received a ligated oligonucleotide with a UMI. The first PCR ran roughly 4 cycles with an equimolar RC1.1 and RC1.2 beta primer mix. From the second PCR onward, TCR alpha and beta chains were processed separately. A single record per CDR3 protein comes from TCRdb applying MiXCR to the UMI-ligation and nested PCR reads. This table holds over 35,000 distinct CDR3 sequences, about 17% found once. KT2, a clone with a known TCR, was spiked into unfractionated PBMC.

What was sequenced was PBMCs spiked with cells of the T cell clone KT2. This TCR was sampled from a human donor. This chain joins TRBV7-8 and TRBJ2-1, with 9 bases lining up with TRBD2. Here the CDR3 DNA reads TGTGCCAGCAGCTTTACGGGACTAGCCGCCAATGAGCAGTTCTTC. It codes for CASSFTGLAANEQFF.